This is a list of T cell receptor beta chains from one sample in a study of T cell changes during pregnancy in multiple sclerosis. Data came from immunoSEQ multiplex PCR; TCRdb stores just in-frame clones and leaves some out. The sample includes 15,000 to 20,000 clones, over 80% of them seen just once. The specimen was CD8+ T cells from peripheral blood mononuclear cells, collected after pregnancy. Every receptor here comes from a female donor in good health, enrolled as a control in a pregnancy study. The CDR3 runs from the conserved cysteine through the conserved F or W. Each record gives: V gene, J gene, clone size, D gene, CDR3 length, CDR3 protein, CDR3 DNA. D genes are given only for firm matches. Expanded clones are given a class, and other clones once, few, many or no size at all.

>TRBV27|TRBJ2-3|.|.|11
CASRSLYTQYF
TGTGCCAGCCGTTCTCTTTATACGCAGTATTTT
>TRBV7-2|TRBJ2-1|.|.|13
CASSLAPNNEQFF
TGTGCCAGCAGCTTAGCCCCCAACAATGAGCAGTTCTTC
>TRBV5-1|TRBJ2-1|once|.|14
CASSEGEIHNEQFF
TGCGCCAGCAGTGAGGGTGAGATACACAATGAGCAGTTCTTC
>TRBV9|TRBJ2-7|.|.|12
CASSGDMKEQYF
TGTGCCAGCAGCGGGGACATGAAGGAGCAGTACTTC
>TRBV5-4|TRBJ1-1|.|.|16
CASSLAIRGANTEAFF
TGTGCCAGCAGCTTGGCGATTCGGGGGGCGAACACTGAAGCTTTCTTT
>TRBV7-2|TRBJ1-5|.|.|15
CASSLEGIGNQPQHF
TGTGCCAGCAGCTTAGAGGGGATTGGGAATCAGCCTCAGCATTTT
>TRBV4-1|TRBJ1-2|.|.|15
CASSQQRGGLYGYTF
TGCGCCAGCAGCCAGCAAAGAGGAGGACTATATGGCTACACCTTC
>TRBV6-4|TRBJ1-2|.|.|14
CASSDSDGSYGYTF
TGTGCCAGCAGTGACTCTGATGGGAGCTATGGCTACACCTTC
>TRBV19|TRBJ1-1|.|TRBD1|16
CASSTRQGRENTEAFF
TGTGCCAGTAGTACACGACAGGGTCGAGAGAACACTGAAGCTTTCTTT
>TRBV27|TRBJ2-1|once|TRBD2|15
CASGSGGAFLNEQFF
TGTGCCAGCGGTAGCGGGGGGGCTTTTTTGAATGAGCAGTTCTTC
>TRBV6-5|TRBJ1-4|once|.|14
CASSYTGGNEKLFF
TGTGCCAGCAGTTACACGGGGGGGAATGAAAAACTGTTTTTT
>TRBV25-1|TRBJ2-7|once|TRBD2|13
CASSWRGDYEQYF
TGTGCCAGCAGTTGGCGGGGGGATTACGAGCAGTACTTC
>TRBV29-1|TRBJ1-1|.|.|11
CSGLQGTEAFF
TGCAGCGGCCTCCAGGGCACTGAAGCTTTCTTT
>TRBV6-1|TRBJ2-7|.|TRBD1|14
CASRPTGEVFEQYF
TGTGCCAGCAGACCGACAGGGGAAGTTTTCGAGCAGTACTTC
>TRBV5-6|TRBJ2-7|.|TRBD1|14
CASSDSTGAYEQYF
TGTGCCAGCAGCGACTCAACAGGGGCCTACGAGCAGTACTTC
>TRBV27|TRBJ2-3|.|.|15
CASSPDLEVGATQYF
TGTGCCAGCAGTCCGGACCTGGAGGTGGGGGCTACGCAGTATTTT
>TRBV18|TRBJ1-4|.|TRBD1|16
CASSPAGTAVGEKLFF
TGTGCCAGCTCACCCGCCGGGACAGCCGTGGGTGAAAAACTGTTTTTT
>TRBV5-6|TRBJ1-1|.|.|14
CASSLWGTPYEAFF
TGTGCCAGCAGCTTGTGGGGGACACCATATGAAGCTTTCTTT
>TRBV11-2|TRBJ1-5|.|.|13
CASSRQDHQPQHF
TGTGCCAGCAGCCGACAGGACCATCAGCCCCAGCATTTT
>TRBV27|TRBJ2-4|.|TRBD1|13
CASQDRAKNIQYF
TGTGCCAGTCAGGACAGGGCCAAAAACATTCAGTACTTC
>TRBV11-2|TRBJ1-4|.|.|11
CASSYERKLFF
TGTGCCAGCAGCTATGAGCGAAAACTGTTTTTT
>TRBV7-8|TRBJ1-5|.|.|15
CASSLDSYSNQPQHF
TGTGCCAGCAGCCTGGACAGCTATAGCAATCAGCCCCAGCATTTT
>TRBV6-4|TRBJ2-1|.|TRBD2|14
CASSGLAGGNEQFF
TGTGCCAGCAGTGGACTAGCGGGGGGCAATGAGCAGTTCTTC
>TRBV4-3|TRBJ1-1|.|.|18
CASSQYTGGERLDTEAFF
TGCGCCAGCAGCCAATACACCGGGGGGGAAAGGTTGGACACTGAAGCTTTCTTT
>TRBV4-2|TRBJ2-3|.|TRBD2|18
CASSQAVGASGDTDTQYF
TGTGCCAGCAGCCAAGCGGTTGGAGCTAGCGGGGACACAGATACGCAGTATTTT
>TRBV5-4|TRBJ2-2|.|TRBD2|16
CASSLGGGASTGELFF
TGTGCCAGCAGCTTGGGCGGGGGGGCGTCCACCGGGGAGCTGTTTTTT
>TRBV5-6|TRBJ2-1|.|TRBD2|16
CASSFASGLNYNEQFF
TGTGCCAGCAGCTTTGCGTCGGGACTAAACTACAATGAGCAGTTCTTC
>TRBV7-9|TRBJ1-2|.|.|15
CASSSNRVGFYGYTF
TGTGCCAGCAGCTCCAACAGGGTCGGTTTTTATGGCTACACCTTC
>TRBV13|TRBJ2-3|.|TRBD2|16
CASSSARGGTTDTQYF
TGTGCCAGCAGCTCAGCCCGGGGGGGTACTACAGATACGCAGTATTTT
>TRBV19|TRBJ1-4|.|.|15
CASSILWGDNEKLFF
TGTGCCAGTAGTATACTTTGGGGGGATAATGAAAAACTGTTTTTT
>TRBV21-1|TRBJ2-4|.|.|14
CAVGGRGPQNIQYF
TGTGCCGTGGGAGGCAGGGGGCCCCAAAACATTCAGTACTTC
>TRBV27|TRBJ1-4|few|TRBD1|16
CASSGLDRTTNEKLFF
TGTGCCAGCAGTGGGCTGGACAGGACAACTAATGAAAAACTGTTTTTT
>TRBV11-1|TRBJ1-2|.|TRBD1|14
CASSFHEGASGYTF
TGTGCCAGCAGCTTCCACGAGGGGGCTAGTGGCTACACCTTC
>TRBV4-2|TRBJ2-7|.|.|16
CASSQVEPDLWNEQYF
TGTGCCAGCAGCCAAGTGGAGCCCGATCTTTGGAACGAGCAGTACTTC
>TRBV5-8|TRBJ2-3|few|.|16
CASSLAHGASTDTQYF
TGTGCCAGCAGCTTGGCTCATGGAGCTAGCACAGATACGCAGTATTTT
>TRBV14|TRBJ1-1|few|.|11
CASSQIHEAFF
TGTGCCAGCAGCCAAATTCATGAAGCTTTCTTT
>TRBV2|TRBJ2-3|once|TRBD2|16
CASSETSGGFTDTQYF
TGTGCCAGCAGCGAGACTAGCGGGGGGTTCACAGATACGCAGTATTTT
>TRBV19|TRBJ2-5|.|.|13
CASSIDGEETQYF
TGTGCCAGTAGCATAGACGGAGAAGAGACCCAGTACTTC
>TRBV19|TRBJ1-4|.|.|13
CASSTRGDEKLFF
TGTGCCAGTAGTACTAGGGGCGATGAAAAACTGTTTTTT
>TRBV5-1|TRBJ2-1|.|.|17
CASSLATSTTKYNEQFF
TGCGCCAGCAGCTTGGCCACGAGTACTACAAAGTACAATGAGCAGTTCTTC
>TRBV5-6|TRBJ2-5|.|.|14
CASSLGQIQETQYF
TGTGCCAGCAGCTTGGGACAGATCCAAGAGACCCAGTACTTC
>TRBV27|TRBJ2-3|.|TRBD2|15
CASRTSGTLTDTQYF
TGTGCCAGCCGGACTAGCGGAACCCTCACAGATACGCAGTATTTT
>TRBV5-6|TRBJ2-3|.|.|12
CASSLSTDTQYF
TGTGCCAGCAGCCTCTCCACAGATACGCAGTATTTT
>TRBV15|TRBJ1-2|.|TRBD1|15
CATSPHTKTGDGYTF
TGTGCCACCAGCCCTCATACAAAGACAGGGGATGGCTACACCTTC
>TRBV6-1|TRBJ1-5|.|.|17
CASSEAEWAVSNQPQHF
TGTGCCAGCAGTGAAGCCGAGTGGGCCGTAAGCAATCAGCCCCAGCATTTT